This T cell receptor beta chain was profiled in a study of regulatory T cells in long-lasting Graves disease. Broader study findings: Thyroid tissue was not sampled; only peripheral blood was.

To make TCR beta libraries, researchers used iRepertoire HTBI primers and Arm-PCR of CDR3 regions. TCRdb fed the multiplex PCR reads into MiXCR, producing one record per CDR3 protein. The sample gives approximately 400,000 distinct CDR3 sequences, under 25% of which show up once; less than 25% is in the top ten. This sample's time point: persistent/refractory GD, antithyroid drugs over 5 years with positive TRAb. After RNA was extracted from PBMCs, the TCR library was made from it. This clonotype appeared a single time. Its matching antigen is unknown. This clonotype was obtained from a female donor with Graves disease. Sequencing was performed on peripheral blood mononuclear cells (PBMCs), taken when the disease was refractory, from a patient treated with antithyroid drugs.

The CDR3 loop is CATSDLAGGPAETQYF. CDR3 DNA: TGTGCCACCAGTGATTTGGCGGGAGGGCCGGCAGAGACCCAGTACTTC. The V call is TRBV24-1, the J call TRBJ2-5, with 9 bases identical to TRBD2. The CDR3 contains 16 residues. V trimming: 0 bases; J trimming: 4 bases; junction bases outside the gene matches: 5. The germline CDR1 and CDR2 sequences are KGHDR and SFDVKD.